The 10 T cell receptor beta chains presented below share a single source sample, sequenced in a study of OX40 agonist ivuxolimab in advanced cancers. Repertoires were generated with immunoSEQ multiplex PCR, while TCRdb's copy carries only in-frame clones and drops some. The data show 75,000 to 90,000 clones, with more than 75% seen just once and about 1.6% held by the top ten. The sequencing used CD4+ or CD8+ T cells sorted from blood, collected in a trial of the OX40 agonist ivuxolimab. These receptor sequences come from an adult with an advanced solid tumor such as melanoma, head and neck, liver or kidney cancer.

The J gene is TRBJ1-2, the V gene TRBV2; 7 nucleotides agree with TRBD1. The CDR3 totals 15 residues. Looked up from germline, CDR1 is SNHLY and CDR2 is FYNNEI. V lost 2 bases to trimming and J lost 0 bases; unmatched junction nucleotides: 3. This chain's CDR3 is CASSEWDSTNYGYTF. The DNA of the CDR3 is TGTGCCAGCAGTGAATGGGACAGCACTAACTATGGCTACACCTTC.

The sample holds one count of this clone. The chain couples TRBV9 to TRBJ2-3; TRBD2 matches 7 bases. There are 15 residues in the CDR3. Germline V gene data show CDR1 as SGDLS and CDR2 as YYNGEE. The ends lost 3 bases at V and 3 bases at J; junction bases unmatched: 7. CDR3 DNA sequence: TGTGCCAGCAGCGGGAGCGGGATTCAGACAGATACGCAGTATTTT. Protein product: CASSGSGIQTDTQYF.

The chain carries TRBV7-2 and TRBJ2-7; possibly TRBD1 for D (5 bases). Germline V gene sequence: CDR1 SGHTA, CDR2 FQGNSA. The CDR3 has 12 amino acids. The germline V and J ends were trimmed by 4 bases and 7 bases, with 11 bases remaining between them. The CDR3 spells CASSWAGREQYF. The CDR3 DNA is TGTGCCAGCAGCTGGGCAGGGCGTGAGCAGTACTTC.

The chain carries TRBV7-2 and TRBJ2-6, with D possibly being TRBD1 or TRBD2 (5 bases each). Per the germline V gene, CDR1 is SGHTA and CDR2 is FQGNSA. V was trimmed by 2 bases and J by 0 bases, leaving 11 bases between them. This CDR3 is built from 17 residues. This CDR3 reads CASSLTSGPSGANVLTF. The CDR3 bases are TGTGCCAGCAGCTTAACGTCGGGGCCCTCTGGGGCCAACGTCCTGACTTTC. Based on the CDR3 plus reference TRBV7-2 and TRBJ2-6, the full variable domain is GAGVSQSPSNKVTEKGKDVELRCDPISGHTALYWYRQSLGQGLEFLIYFQGNSAPDKSGLPSDRFSAERTGGSVSTLTIQRTQQEDSAVYLCASSLTSGPSGANVLTFGAGSRLTVL.

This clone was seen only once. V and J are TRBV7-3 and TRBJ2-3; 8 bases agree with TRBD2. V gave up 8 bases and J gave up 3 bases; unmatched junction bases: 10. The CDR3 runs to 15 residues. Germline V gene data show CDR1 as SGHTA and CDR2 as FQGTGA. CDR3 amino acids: CASGSAGGATDTQYF. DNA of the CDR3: TGTGCCAGCGGATCTGCCGGGGGGGCAACAGATACGCAGTATTTT.

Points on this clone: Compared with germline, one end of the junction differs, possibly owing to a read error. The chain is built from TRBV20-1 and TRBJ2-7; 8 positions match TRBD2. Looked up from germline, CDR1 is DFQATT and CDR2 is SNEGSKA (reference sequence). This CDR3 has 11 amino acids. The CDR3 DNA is TGTTCTCCAGCGGGAGATGTCGAGCAGTACTTC. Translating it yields CSPAGDVEQYF.

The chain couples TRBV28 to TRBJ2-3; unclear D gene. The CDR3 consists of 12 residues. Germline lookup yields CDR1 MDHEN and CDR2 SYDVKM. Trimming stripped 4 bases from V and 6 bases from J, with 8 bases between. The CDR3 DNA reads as TGTGCCAGCAGTTCCGGTCTTGATACGCAGTATTTT. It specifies CASSSGLDTQYF.

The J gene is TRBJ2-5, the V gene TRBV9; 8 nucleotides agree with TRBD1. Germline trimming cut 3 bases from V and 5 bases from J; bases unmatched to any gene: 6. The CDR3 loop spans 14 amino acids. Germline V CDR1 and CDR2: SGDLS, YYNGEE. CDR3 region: CASSGQGRLETQYF. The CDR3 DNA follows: TGTGCCAGCAGCGGACAGGGGAGGTTGGAGACCCAGTACTTC.

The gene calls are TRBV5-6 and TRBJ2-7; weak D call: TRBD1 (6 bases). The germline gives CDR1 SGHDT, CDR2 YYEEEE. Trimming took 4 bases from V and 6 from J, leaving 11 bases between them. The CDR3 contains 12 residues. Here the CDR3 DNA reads TGTGCCAGCAGCCGGACAGTGATCGAGCAGTACTTC. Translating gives CASSRTVIEQYF.

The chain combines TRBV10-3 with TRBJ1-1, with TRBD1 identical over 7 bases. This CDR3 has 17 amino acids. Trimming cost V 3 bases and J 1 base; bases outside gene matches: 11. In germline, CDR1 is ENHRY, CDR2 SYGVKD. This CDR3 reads CAISDSGRGRENTEAFF. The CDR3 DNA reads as TGTGCCATCAGTGATTCTGGTAGGGGGCGCGAGAACACTGAAGCTTTCTTT.